These 25 T cell receptor beta chains were sequenced from one sample in a study of shared clonotypes between healthy human individuals. Using immunoSEQ multiplex PCR, the repertoire was profiled, and TCRdb retains in-frame clones only, with some absent. This table holds roughly 410,000 clones, approximately 96% found once. Material for sequencing was memory CD8+ T cells sorted from blood. Subset noted: CD45RO+ cells pooled with CCR7-negative TemRA cells. Every receptor here comes from a man aged 25 to 40 in good health.

The rearrangement joins TRBV6-1 to TRBJ2-7; maybe TRBD2 (6 bases). The germline V and J ends were trimmed by 5 bases and 4 bases, with 18 bases remaining between them. The CDR3 contains 15 residues. Germline lookup yields CDR1 MNHNS and CDR2 SASEGT. The CDR3 here is CASSPAPGVGYEQYF. DNA of the CDR3: TGTGCCAGCAGTCCGGCGCCGGGAGTCGGTTACGAGCAGTACTTC.

The chain links TRBV7-3 to TRBJ2-2; 7 bases are shared with TRBD2. The germline V gene has CDR1 SGHTA and CDR2 FQGTGA. V lost 6 bases to trimming and J lost 2 bases; unmatched junction nucleotides: 3. CDR3 size: 14 residues. The CDR3 spells CASRSSGNTGELFF. In DNA, the CDR3 is TGTGCCAGCAGATCTAGCGGAAACACCGGGGAGCTGTTTTTT.

V is TRBV6-1 and J is TRBJ1-6; the D is unclear. This CDR3 contains 13 residues. With 2 bases removed from V and 9 bases from J, the gap between germline ends came to 8 bases. The germline CDR1 and CDR2 sequences are MNHNS and SASEGT. DNA for the CDR3: TGTGCCAGCAGTGAAATAGGACGTTCACCCCTCCACTTT. Protein: CASSEIGRSPLHF.

This clone was seen just once. The chain employs TRBV27 and TRBJ2-7; 9 bases map to TRBD2. The CDR3 has 13 amino acids. The germline V gene has CDR1 MNHEY and CDR2 SMNVEV (reference sequence). After removal of 6 bases from V and 0 bases from J, the junction contained 0 bases not matched to a gene. CDR3 sequence: CASRGLASYEQYF. DNA of the CDR3: TGTGCCAGCAGGGGACTAGCCTCCTACGAGCAGTACTTC.

This rearrangement joins TRBV5-1 to TRBJ2-1; D is undetermined. CDR3 length: 11 amino acids. Trimming pared 3 bases from V and 3 bases from J, leaving 1 base between. The V gene's germline CDR1 is SGHRS and CDR2 YFSETQ. DNA of the CDR3: TGCGCCAGCAGCTACTACAATGAGCAGTTCTTC. As protein: CASSYYNEQFF. Combining the CDR3 with reference TRBV5-1 and TRBJ2-1 gives the whole variable domain KAGVTQTPRYLIKTRGQQVTLSCSPISGHRSVSWYQQTPGQGLQFLFEYFSETQRNKGNFPGRFSGRQFSNSRSEMNVSTLELGDSALYLCASSYYNEQFFGPGTRLTVL.

The chain is built from TRBV19 and TRBJ2-1; 12 bases align to TRBD2. With V trimmed by 5 bases and J by 5 bases, 4 bases remained unmatched. Looked up from germline, CDR1 is LNHDA and CDR2 is SQIVND (reference sequence). The CDR3 has 15 amino acids. The CDR3 DNA follows: TGTGCCAGTAGTCCCCGGACTAGCGGGAACAATGAGCAGTTCTTC. Translating it yields CASSPRTSGNNEQFF.

This CDR3 reads CASSQEASGRTEAFF. The CDR3 DNA reads TGTGCCAGCAGCCAAGAGGCATCGGGGCGCACTGAAGCTTTCTTT. The chain links TRBV14 to TRBJ1-1; maybe TRBD1 (5 bases). Trimming took 0 bases from V and 4 from J, leaving 12 bases between them. The CDR3 has 15 residues. Looked up from germline, CDR1 is SGHDN and CDR2 is FVKESK.

This rearrangement joins TRBV2 to TRBJ2-1; 16 positions agree with TRBD2. Germline V gene lookup returns CDR1 SNHLY and CDR2 FYNNEI. This CDR3 spans 15 amino acids. J gave up 6 bases and V 8 bases, and 4 bases lay outside the gene matches. Here the CDR3 DNA reads TGTGCCAGCGCCGGGACTAGCGGGAGGGCCAATGAGCAGTTCTTC. It translates to CASAGTSGRANEQFF. Based on the CDR3 plus reference TRBV2 and TRBJ2-1, the full variable domain is EPEVTQTPSHQVTQMGQEVILRCVPISNHLYFYWYRQILGQKVEFLVSFYNNEISEKSEIFDDQFSVERPDGSNFTLKIRSTKLEDSAMYFCASAGTSGRANEQFFGPGTRLTVL.

The chain recombines TRBV28 with TRBJ2-7; D is undetermined. V dropped 5 bases and J dropped 1 base, with 12 bases sitting between them. The CDR3 has 14 residues. In germline, CDR1 is MDHEN, CDR2 SYDVKM. The CDR3 DNA reads TGTGCCAGCAGTGCCGCATCTGGGTCCTACGAGCAGTACTTC. Amino acids: CASSAASGSYEQYF.

V gene TRBV5-4 combines with J gene TRBJ2-5; TRBD2 agrees at 8 bases. The CDR3 is 17 residues long. V lost 0 bases, J lost 4 bases, and 11 bases stayed unmatched. CDR1 SGHNT and CDR2 YYREEE come from the germline V gene (reference sequence). The CDR3 sequence is CASSLEVSGMRGETQYF. DNA for the CDR3: TGTGCCAGCAGCTTGGAGGTTAGCGGGATGCGCGGAGAGACCCAGTACTTC.

The V and J genes are TRBV5-1 and TRBJ2-3, with D uncertain. Germline CDR1 SGHRS, CDR2 YFSETQ. Trimming took off 2 bases at V and 1 base at J, with 5 bases between the two ends. This CDR3 contains 13 residues. The CDR3 loop is CASSLGRTDTQYF. The CDR3 nucleotides read TGCGCCAGCAGCTTAGGGCGCACAGATACGCAGTATTTT.

V gene TRBV7-2 combines with J gene TRBJ2-7, with TRBD2 identical over 12 bases. Per germline, CDR1 SGHTA and CDR2 FQGNSA. V lost 2 bases to trimming and J lost 4 bases; unmatched junction nucleotides: 6. This CDR3 region has 16 residues. The CDR3 loop reads CASSLLAGGPLYEQYF. The CDR3 nucleotides read TGTGCCAGCAGCTTACTAGCGGGAGGGCCTTTATACGAGCAGTACTTC.

This clone was observed once. This chain links TRBV27 with TRBJ2-1; tentative D call: TRBD2 (5 bases). Trimming stripped 1 base from V and 6 bases from J, with 13 bases between. CDR3 length: 15 amino acids. The germline gives CDR1 MNHEY, CDR2 SMNVEV (reference sequence). The CDR3 DNA reads TGTGCCAGCAGTTTATACCGGGAAGTAGGCAATGAGCAGTTCTTC. Translation: CASSLYREVGNEQFF.

This clone was seen a single time. The chain links TRBV19 to TRBJ2-3, with TRBD2 matching 15 bases. There are 18 residues in the CDR3. CDR1 is LNHDA, CDR2 SQIVND, per germline (reference sequence). Germline trimming cut 5 bases from V and 1 base from J; bases unmatched to any gene: 7. This CDR3 is CASSGTSGRSPGTDTQYF. The CDR3 nucleotides are TGTGCCAGTAGTGGGACTAGCGGGAGGAGTCCAGGCACAGATACGCAGTATTTT.

Worth noting for this clone: The sample contains more than one DNA sequence encoding this CDR3. V and J are TRBV30 and TRBJ1-1; D is undetermined. The CDR3 extends over 11 amino acids. Germline-derived CDR1 and CDR2 are GTSNPN and SVGIG (reference sequence). V was clipped by 2 bases and J by 1 base, with 2 bases between them. The CDR3 is CAWSRNTEAFF. The DNA for the CDR3 is TGTGCCTGGAGTAGGAACACTGAAGCTTTCTTT.

V gene TRBV6-6 combines with J gene TRBJ2-1, with 7 positions matching TRBD2. Trimming at V came to 2 bases and at J to 2 bases, leaving 3 bases not matched to a gene. The CDR3 spans 15 residues. The germline V gene encodes CDR1 MNHNY and CDR2 SVGAGI (reference sequence). The CDR3 reads CASSYSGAPYNEQFF. CDR3 nucleotide sequence: TGTGCCAGCAGTTACAGCGGGGCCCCCTACAATGAGCAGTTCTTC.

The gene calls are TRBV28 and TRBJ2-2; D is possibly TRBD1 (6 bases). This CDR3 spans 17 amino acids. Trimming left V 1 base short and J 4 bases short, with 16 bases between. In germline, CDR1 is MDHEN, CDR2 SYDVKM. The CDR3 DNA follows: TGTGCCAGCAGTTTATCCAGAAGGGCAGGGGCCACCGGGGAGCTGTTTTTT. Its translation is CASSLSRRAGATGELFF.

The chain uses TRBV7-2 and TRBJ1-1; 7 nucleotides match TRBD1. With 3 bases clipped from V and 3 bases from J, the junction kept 13 bases outside the gene matches. The V gene's germline CDR1 is SGHTA and CDR2 FQGNSA. The CDR3 has 17 amino acids. CDR3: CASSFLGGDSLYTEAFF. Here the CDR3 DNA reads TGTGCCAGCAGCTTTTTAGGGGGGGACAGCTTATACACTGAAGCTTTCTTT.

Only one count was recorded for this clone. The CDR3, as DNA: TGTGCCAGCAGTGGGTTTAGGGGACGCACAGATACGCAGTATTTT. Residues: CASSGFRGRTDTQYF. The gene calls are TRBV6-1 and TRBJ2-3; perhaps D is TRBD1 or TRBD2 (5 bases each). The CDR3 is 15 amino acids. Looked up from germline, CDR1 is MNHNS and CDR2 is SASEGT. Deletions cut 4 bases from V and 1 base from J, with 12 bases between.

The rearrangement joins TRBV19 to TRBJ1-5; TRBD1 is a possible D gene (6 bases). CDR3 size: 14 residues. V dropped 1 base and J dropped 5 bases, with 9 bases sitting between them. Germline V gives CDR1 LNHDA, CDR2 SQIVND (reference sequence). For the CDR3, the DNA is TGTGCCAGTAGTATAGCACAGGGTGATCAGCCCCAGCATTTT. The encoded protein is CASSIAQGDQPQHF.

J is TRBJ2-1 and V is TRBV7-2; the match to TRBD2 covers 8 bases. This CDR3 contains 17 residues. Per the germline V gene, CDR1 is SGHTA and CDR2 is FQGNSA. With 0 bases clipped from V and 6 bases from J, the junction kept 10 bases outside the gene matches. The CDR3 reads CASSLARAGGGSNEQFF. Here the CDR3 DNA reads TGTGCCAGCAGCTTAGCGCGGGCGGGAGGAGGGTCCAATGAGCAGTTCTTC.

This clone was found once. The chain links TRBV28 to TRBJ2-1; no reliable D call. The CDR3 runs to 16 residues. In germline, CDR1 is MDHEN, CDR2 SYDVKM. Trimming removed 4 bases at V and 4 bases at J, with 17 bases between. The CDR3 bases are TGTGCCAGCAGTTCGCCAACGACCACCCCATACAATGAGCAGTTCTTC. Amino acid sequence: CASSSPTTTPYNEQFF.

The chain has TRBV30 and TRBJ2-7; 9 bases map to TRBD2. The germline V gene has CDR1 GTSNPN and CDR2 SVGIG (reference sequence). The CDR3 is 14 residues long. The V and J ends lost 5 bases and 1 base, in that order; junction bases with no gene match: 6. CDR3 sequence reads: CAWGGTSGSYEQYF. The CDR3 nucleotides read TGTGCCTGGGGGGGAACTAGCGGGTCCTACGAGCAGTACTTC.

This clone is a singleton in its sample. The chain combines TRBV6-5 with TRBJ2-3; D tentatively reads TRBD1 or TRBD2 (5 bases each). The germline V gene encodes CDR1 MNHEY and CDR2 SVGAGI. V was cut by 2 bases and J by 2 bases, with 11 bases left in between. The CDR3 consists of 15 residues. The CDR3, as DNA: TGTGCCAGCAGTTACGGGACGCTGCTCACAGATACGCAGTATTTT. Its translation: CASSYGTLLTDTQYF.

This sequence joins TRBV28 and TRBJ2-3; D call uncertain. This CDR3 is 13 amino acids long. Germline assignment: CDR1 MDHEN and CDR2 SYDVKM. The V and J ends lost 5 bases and 7 bases respectively, with 13 bases between them. The CDR3 nucleotides read TGTGCCAGCAGTCCCCCTCTACGGAATACGCAGTATTTT. This codes for CASSPPLRNTQYF.